The subject of this entry is one TCR beta chain. The data belong to a study of cytomegalovirus exposure and HLA in healthy donors. Study in general: Earlier, 100 million to 130 million unique TCR beta sequences were recovered from roughly 170 million T cells by an analysis.

The PCR was carried out with 60 Vbeta primers and 13 Jbeta primers. Authors' analysis steps: Unique TCR beta chains totaled roughly 80 million in a later count, with roughly 11 million of them shared. Data came from immunoSEQ multiplex PCR; TCRdb stores just in-frame clones and leaves some out. The DNA was the basis for D and trimming; V, J and clone size are from that table. The sample includes 70,000 to 80,000 clones. The CDR3 has 17 amino acids. In germline, CDR1 is LGHNA, CDR2 YNFKEQ. The ends lost 0 bases at V and 0 bases at J; junction bases unmatched: 6. Sequenced: PBMCs. The origin of this receptor is a man aged 35 to 55 in good health and CMV-seronegative. The V call is TRBV4-2, the J call TRBJ2-3; 7 bases fit TRBD1. The CDR3 coding sequence is TGTGCCAGCAGCCAAGATGGGACAGCCACAAGCACAGATACGCAGTATTTT. It specifies CASSQDGTATSTDTQYF.